This T cell receptor (beta chain) was sequenced for a study of CD8 T cells in ankylosing spondylitis. Study-wide points: Seemingly distinctive of ankylosing spondylitis blood was a TCR beta motif formed by eight highly homologous variants. Certain motif variants had earlier been reported in reactive arthritis synovial fluid and blood. Disease-linked clones were found to be CD8+ and relatively rare in peripheral blood. From matched ankylosing spondylitis synovial fluid, disease-linked clones were reportedly recovered at significantly enriched levels.

Molecular-barcoded quantitative 5'-RACE produced these TCR beta libraries. TCRdb ran MiXCR on the 5' RACE reads and lists one entry per CDR3 protein. The sample has under 450,000 distinct CDR3 sequences, approximately 17% seen once. CDR1 and CDR2 from the germline V gene are SEHNR and FQNEAQ (reference sequence). With 2 bases removed from V and 2 bases from J, the gap between germline ends came to 15 bases. The CDR3 is 17 amino acids. This clonotype was observed a handful of times. The antigen is unknown. The receptor was isolated from a male donor with ankylosing spondylitis. Source material: blood, either unsorted or a sorted T cell fraction (not recorded which). The genes are TRBV7-9 and TRBJ2-2; D gene unclear. In nucleotides, the CDR3 is TGTGCCAGCAGCTTAATACCCCATCGTGAAAACACCGGGGAGCTGTTTTTT. This codes for CASSLIPHRENTGELFF.